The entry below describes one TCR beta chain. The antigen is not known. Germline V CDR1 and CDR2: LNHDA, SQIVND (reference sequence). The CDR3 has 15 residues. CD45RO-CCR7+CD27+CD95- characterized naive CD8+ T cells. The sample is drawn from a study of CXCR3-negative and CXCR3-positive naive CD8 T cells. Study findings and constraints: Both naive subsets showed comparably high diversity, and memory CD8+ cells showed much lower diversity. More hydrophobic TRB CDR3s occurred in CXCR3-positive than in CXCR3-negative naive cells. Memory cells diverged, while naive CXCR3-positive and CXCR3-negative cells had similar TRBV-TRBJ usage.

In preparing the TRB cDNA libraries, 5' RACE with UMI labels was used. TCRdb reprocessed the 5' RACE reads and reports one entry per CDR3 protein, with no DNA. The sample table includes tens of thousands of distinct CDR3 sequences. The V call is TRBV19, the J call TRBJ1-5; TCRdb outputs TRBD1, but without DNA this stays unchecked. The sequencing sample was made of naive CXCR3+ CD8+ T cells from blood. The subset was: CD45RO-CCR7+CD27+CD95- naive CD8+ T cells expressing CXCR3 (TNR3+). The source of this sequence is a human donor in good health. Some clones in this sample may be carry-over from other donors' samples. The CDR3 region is CASSIWEGGNQPQHF.